This is a list of T cell receptor beta chains from one sample in a study of OX40 agonist ivuxolimab in advanced cancers. TCRdb's table, derived via immunoSEQ multiplex PCR, lists solely in-frame clones and lacks some. This table has 90,000 or so clones, about 91% appearing once. The sample was CD4+ or CD8+ T cells sorted from blood, taken in a trial of the OX40 agonist ivuxolimab. Source of these receptors: an adult with an advanced solid tumor such as melanoma, head and neck, liver or kidney cancer. Each CDR3 is given with its conserved first and last residue. The D gene is left open where the match is weak. Clone size is given for some rows only: seen once, a few or many times, or a class if the clone is expanded.

v_gene: TRBV18
d_gene: -
abundance: -
j_gene: TRBJ2-7
CDR3aa: CASSPPQGLSTYEQYF
CDR3nt: TGTGCCAGCTCACCACCTCAGGGCCTGAGTACCTACGAGCAGTACTTC

v_gene: TRBV5-1
d_gene: -
abundance: -
j_gene: TRBJ1-6
CDR3aa: CASSLMGFSNSPLHF
CDR3nt: TGCGCCAGCAGCTTGATGGGATTCTCTAATTCACCCCTCCACTTT

v_gene: TRBV5-8
d_gene: -
abundance: -
j_gene: TRBJ1-6
CDR3aa: CASSLGLSPNSPLHF
CDR3nt: TGTGCCAGCAGCTTGGGACTCAGCCCTAATTCACCCCTCCACTTT

v_gene: TRBV2
d_gene: TRBD1
abundance: -
j_gene: TRBJ2-1
CDR3aa: CASSRTGDSYNEQFF
CDR3nt: TGTGCCAGCAGTAGGACAGGGGACTCCTACAATGAGCAGTTCTTC

v_gene: TRBV5-1
d_gene: -
abundance: once
j_gene: TRBJ2-1
CDR3aa: CASSPRLSYNEQFF
CDR3nt: TGCGCCAGCAGCCCGAGACTCTCCTACAATGAGCAGTTCTTC

v_gene: TRBV28
d_gene: TRBD1
abundance: -
j_gene: TRBJ1-1
CDR3aa: CASSLGQGREGAFF
CDR3nt: TGTGCCAGCAGTCTCGGACAGGGGAGGGAGGGAGCTTTCTTT

v_gene: TRBV11-2
d_gene: -
abundance: -
j_gene: TRBJ1-5
CDR3aa: CASGQGINQPQHF
CDR3nt: TGTGCCAGCGGGCAGGGGATTAATCAGCCCCAGCATTTT

v_gene: TRBV11-2
d_gene: -
abundance: -
j_gene: TRBJ2-1
CDR3aa: CASSLLTHEQFF
CDR3nt: TGTGCCAGCAGCTTATTAACTCATGAGCAGTTCTTC

v_gene: TRBV29-1
d_gene: TRBD2
abundance: -
j_gene: TRBJ2-5
CDR3aa: CSVGLAGGVKTQYF
CDR3nt: TGCAGCGTGGGACTAGCGGGAGGGGTTAAGACCCAGTACTTC

v_gene: TRBV30
d_gene: -
abundance: -
j_gene: TRBJ1-1
CDR3aa: CAWSSGQGNTEAFF
CDR3nt: TGTGCCTGGAGTAGCGGGCAGGGCAACACTGAAGCTTTCTTT

v_gene: TRBV6-5
d_gene: -
abundance: -
j_gene: TRBJ2-7
CDR3aa: CASSEEPGSYEQYF
CDR3nt: TGTGCCAGCTCCGAGGAGCCGGGCTCCTACGAGCAGTACTTC

v_gene: TRBV7-2
d_gene: -
abundance: -
j_gene: TRBJ2-5
CDR3aa: CASSLAWVETQYF
CDR3nt: TGTGCCAGCAGCTTAGCGTGGGTTGAGACCCAGTACTTC

v_gene: TRBV5-1
d_gene: -
abundance: few
j_gene: TRBJ1-2
CDR3aa: CASSPGGARGRGYTF
CDR3nt: TGCGCCAGCAGCCCGGGTGGCGCAAGGGGCCGAGGCTACACCTTC

v_gene: TRBV5-1
d_gene: TRBD1
abundance: -
j_gene: TRBJ1-3
CDR3aa: CASSLVQGASSGNTIYF
CDR3nt: TGCGCCAGCAGCTTGGTCCAGGGGGCGAGCTCTGGAAACACCATATATTTT

v_gene: TRBV7-9
d_gene: -
abundance: many
j_gene: TRBJ2-7
CDR3aa: CASSFRLPGTQGNYEQYF
CDR3nt: TGTGCCAGCAGCTTTCGTTTGCCCGGGACTCAAGGGAACTACGAGCAGTACTTC

v_gene: TRBV7-9
d_gene: TRBD2
abundance: -
j_gene: TRBJ2-5
CDR3aa: CASSGGLAGGPETQYF
CDR3nt: TGTGCCAGCAGCGGGGGACTAGCGGGAGGGCCGGAGACCCAGTACTTC

v_gene: TRBV6-5
d_gene: TRBD2
abundance: -
j_gene: TRBJ2-7
CDR3aa: CASSYAPLATPYEQYF
CDR3nt: TGTGCCAGCAGTTACGCCCCACTAGCGACACCCTACGAGCAGTACTTC

v_gene: TRBV11-2
d_gene: -
abundance: -
j_gene: TRBJ2-7
CDR3aa: CASSLGLAGSYEQYF
CDR3nt: TGTGCCAGCAGCTTAGGACTGGCAGGGTCCTACGAGCAGTACTTC

v_gene: TRBV30
d_gene: TRBD1
abundance: -
j_gene: TRBJ2-2
CDR3aa: CAWKPKPGQGYTGELFF
CDR3nt: TGTGCCTGGAAACCTAAACCGGGACAGGGTTACACCGGGGAGCTGTTTTTT

v_gene: TRBV5-8
d_gene: -
abundance: -
j_gene: TRBJ1-4
CDR3aa: CASSHAWTNEKLFF
CDR3nt: TGTGCCAGCAGCCATGCGTGGACTAATGAAAAACTGTTTTTT

v_gene: TRBV7-9
d_gene: TRBD2
abundance: -
j_gene: TRBJ2-1
CDR3aa: CASSTGAGALNEQFF
CDR3nt: TGTGCCAGCAGCACAGGCGCGGGAGCGCTCAATGAGCAGTTCTTC

v_gene: TRBV18
d_gene: -
abundance: once
j_gene: TRBJ2-7
CDR3aa: CASKGLNSYEQYF
CDR3nt: TGTGCCAGCAAAGGACTTAACTCCTACGAGCAGTACTTC

v_gene: TRBV10-3
d_gene: TRBD1
abundance: -
j_gene: TRBJ2-7
CDR3aa: CAISRDSPYEQYF
CDR3nt: TGTGCCATCTCCCGGGACAGTCCTTACGAGCAGTACTTC

v_gene: TRBV2
d_gene: -
abundance: -
j_gene: TRBJ2-5
CDR3aa: CASTYQETQYF
CDR3nt: TGTGCCAGCACTTACCAAGAGACCCAGTACTTC

v_gene: TRBV28
d_gene: TRBD1
abundance: -
j_gene: TRBJ2-1
CDR3aa: CASGPGGLGHYNEQFF
CDR3nt: TGTGCCAGCGGGCCAGGGGGCTTAGGTCACTACAATGAGCAGTTCTTC

v_gene: TRBV5-5
d_gene: -
abundance: once
j_gene: TRBJ2-2
CDR3aa: CASSYNEGAGELFF
CDR3nt: TGTGCCAGCAGCTATAACGAGGGGGCCGGGGAGCTGTTTTTT

v_gene: TRBV6-6
d_gene: -
abundance: -
j_gene: TRBJ1-5
CDR3aa: CASSYRGGNQPQHF
CDR3nt: TGTGCCAGCAGTTACAGGGGTGGCAATCAGCCCCAGCATTTT

v_gene: TRBV7-9
d_gene: -
abundance: -
j_gene: TRBJ2-3
CDR3aa: CASSPAGPTSTDTQYF
CDR3nt: TGTGCCAGCAGCCCCGCGGGGCCTACTAGCACAGATACGCAGTATTTT

v_gene: TRBV5-1
d_gene: -
abundance: -
j_gene: TRBJ2-2
CDR3aa: CASSLSGSLPTGELFF
CDR3nt: TGCGCCAGCAGCTTATCCGGGTCTCTACCCACCGGGGAGCTGTTTTTT

v_gene: TRBV4-1
d_gene: -
abundance: -
j_gene: TRBJ2-5
CDR3aa: CASSAGLVVETQYF
CDR3nt: TGCGCCAGCAGCGCCGGGTTGGTAGTAGAGACCCAGTACTTC

v_gene: TRBV7-2
d_gene: TRBD2
abundance: -
j_gene: TRBJ2-1
CDR3aa: CASTASGIYNEQFF
CDR3nt: TGTGCCAGCACTGCTAGCGGGATCTACAATGAGCAGTTCTTC

v_gene: TRBV30
d_gene: -
abundance: few
j_gene: TRBJ1-5
CDR3aa: CAWSVGGKPQHF
CDR3nt: TGTGCCTGGAGTGTAGGGGGGAAGCCCCAGCATTTT

v_gene: TRBV7-9
d_gene: -
abundance: -
j_gene: TRBJ1-1
CDR3aa: CASSLASPFPSAFF
CDR3nt: TGTGCCAGCAGCTTAGCCTCCCCTTTCCCTTCGGCTTTCTTT

v_gene: TRBV7-8
d_gene: -
abundance: -
j_gene: TRBJ1-5
CDR3aa: CASSLAPASGNNQPQHF
CDR3nt: TGTGCCAGCAGCTTAGCCCCCGCTTCGGGGAACAATCAGCCCCAGCATTTT

v_gene: TRBV11-2
d_gene: -
abundance: -
j_gene: TRBJ2-7
CDR3aa: CASSLGIRAKSLVNEQYF
CDR3nt: TGTGCCAGCAGCTTAGGAATCCGGGCAAAGTCTTTGGTCAACGAGCAGTACTTC

v_gene: TRBV5-1
d_gene: TRBD1
abundance: -
j_gene: TRBJ2-5
CDR3aa: CASNGGQGAETQYF
CDR3nt: TGCGCCAGCAATGGGGGACAGGGGGCGGAGACCCAGTACTTC

v_gene: TRBV2
d_gene: TRBD1
abundance: -
j_gene: TRBJ2-2
CDR3aa: CASSRGQGNTGELFF
CDR3nt: TGTGCCAGCAGCCGGGGACAGGGGAACACCGGGGAGCTGTTTTTT

v_gene: TRBV28
d_gene: TRBD1
abundance: -
j_gene: TRBJ1-1
CDR3aa: CASSPPPGQGRTEAFF
CDR3nt: TGTGCCAGCAGCCCACCCCCGGGACAGGGCCGAACTGAAGCTTTCTTT

v_gene: TRBV7-9
d_gene: TRBD1
abundance: -
j_gene: TRBJ2-3
CDR3aa: CASSYTGGTDTQYF
CDR3nt: TGTGCCAGCAGCTACACAGGGGGCACAGATACGCAGTATTTT

v_gene: TRBV28
d_gene: -
abundance: -
j_gene: TRBJ2-5
CDR3aa: CASSFGLFSGRSGETQYF
CDR3nt: TGTGCCAGCAGTTTCGGTTTGTTTTCGGGGAGAAGTGGGGAGACCCAGTACTTC

v_gene: TRBV6-5
d_gene: TRBD2
abundance: -
j_gene: TRBJ2-4
CDR3aa: CASSNNRDYKNIQYF
CDR3nt: TGTGCCAGCAGTAATAACCGGGACTATAAAAACATTCAGTACTTC

v_gene: TRBV18
d_gene: -
abundance: -
j_gene: TRBJ2-3
CDR3aa: CASSPPYLYRLTQYF
CDR3nt: TGTGCCAGCTCACCACCGTATCTATACCGCCTTACGCAGTATTTT

v_gene: TRBV11-2
d_gene: -
abundance: -
j_gene: TRBJ2-3
CDR3aa: CASSPLQGTDTQYF
CDR3nt: TGTGCCAGCAGCCCTCTACAGGGCACAGATACGCAGTATTTT

v_gene: TRBV5-1
d_gene: TRBD2
abundance: -
j_gene: TRBJ2-1
CDR3aa: CASRGTSGNEQFF
CDR3nt: TGCGCCAGCAGAGGGACTAGTGGCAATGAGCAGTTCTTC

v_gene: TRBV18
d_gene: TRBD1
abundance: -
j_gene: TRBJ2-3
CDR3aa: CASSPPSGQGPPDTQYF
CDR3nt: TGTGCCAGCTCACCACCGAGCGGACAGGGCCCCCCAGATACGCAGTATTTT

v_gene: TRBV5-1
d_gene: TRBD2
abundance: -
j_gene: TRBJ2-3
CDR3aa: CASMPRGGADTDTQYF
CDR3nt: TGCGCCAGCATGCCACGGGGGGGCGCCGACACAGATACGCAGTATTTT

v_gene: TRBV5-1
d_gene: -
abundance: -
j_gene: TRBJ2-2
CDR3aa: CASSPDGRTGELFF
CDR3nt: TGCGCCAGCAGCCCGGATGGCCGGACCGGGGAGCTGTTTTTT

v_gene: TRBV11-3
d_gene: -
abundance: -
j_gene: TRBJ2-7
CDR3aa: CASSRNREEQYF
CDR3nt: TGTGCCAGCAGCCGGAACAGGGAAGAGCAGTACTTC

v_gene: TRBV11-3
d_gene: TRBD1
abundance: -
j_gene: TRBJ1-2
CDR3aa: CASSSPGQLYGYTF
CDR3nt: TGTGCCAGCAGCTCTCCGGGACAGCTCTATGGCTACACCTTC

v_gene: TRBV9
d_gene: TRBD1
abundance: -
j_gene: TRBJ2-5
CDR3aa: CASSVAQGPRETQYF
CDR3nt: TGTGCCAGCAGCGTAGCACAGGGGCCCCGGGAGACCCAGTACTTC

v_gene: TRBV19
d_gene: -
abundance: -
j_gene: TRBJ2-7
CDR3aa: CASSTQGPTTYEQYF
CDR3nt: TGTGCCAGTAGTACCCAGGGTCCCACGACCTACGAGCAGTACTTC

v_gene: TRBV27
d_gene: TRBD2
abundance: -
j_gene: TRBJ2-1
CDR3aa: CASSLGLAGDRSYNEQFF
CDR3nt: TGTGCCAGCAGTTTAGGACTAGCGGGAGATAGATCCTACAATGAGCAGTTCTTC

v_gene: TRBV4-1
d_gene: -
abundance: -
j_gene: TRBJ1-4
CDR3aa: CASSQDLVGPSNEKLFF
CDR3nt: TGCGCCAGCAGCCAAGATTTAGTCGGCCCTTCTAATGAAAAACTGTTTTTT